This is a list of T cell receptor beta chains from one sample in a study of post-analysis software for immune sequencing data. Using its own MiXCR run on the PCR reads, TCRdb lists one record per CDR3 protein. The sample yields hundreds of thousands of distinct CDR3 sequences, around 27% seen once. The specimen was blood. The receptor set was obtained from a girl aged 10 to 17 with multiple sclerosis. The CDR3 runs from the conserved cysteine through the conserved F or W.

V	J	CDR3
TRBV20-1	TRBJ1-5	CSAELSRQPQHF
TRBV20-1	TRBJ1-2	CSARGQGAYYGYTF
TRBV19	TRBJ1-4	CASSPDRGGNEKLFF
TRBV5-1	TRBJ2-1	CASSLGGNRVSYNEQFF
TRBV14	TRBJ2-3	CASSQGQDSDTQYF
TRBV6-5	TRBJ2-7	CASSYRWSRSSYEQYF
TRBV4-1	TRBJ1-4	CTSSQVLSGTVEKLFF
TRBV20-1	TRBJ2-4	CSALGVDIQYF
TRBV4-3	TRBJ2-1	CASSQETASMYEQFF
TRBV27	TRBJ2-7	CASSPRKGTSGRSYEQYF